This T cell receptor beta chain was captured in a study of metastatic and nonmetastatic thyroid tumors (dated by TCRdb to 2018 to 2021). Concerning the study at large: Repertoires from peripheral blood and from tumor or nodule tissue samples of malignant and benign thyroid patients were compared. Paper-wide results and their limitations: In both blood and tumor samples, malignant tumors were reported to have significantly higher TCR beta diversity than benign nodules.

No patient had received any treatment before thyroid surgery. The study retrospectively analysed patient clinical samples collected from the early 2010s to the late 2010s using T-cell receptor beta sequencing. According to the germline V gene, CDR1 reads KGHSH and CDR2 reads LQKENI. V lost 3 bases and J lost 0 bases; the stretch between them is 18 bases long. The CDR3 runs 19 residues from the cysteine to the phenylalanine. Only CDR3 DNA remains: 57 bases, in frame from the first base. Concerning this clone: The antigen this receptor binds is unknown. Nothing much larger sits one base from this clone, and base qualities are not available.

The library was made by PCR. Sequenced using an Illumina HiSeq 4000. High-throughput sequencing was used to profile the CDR3 region of the TCR beta-chain in every patient. As for the authors' bioinformatics: CDR3 differences across clinicopathological groups were used to build a classifier for discriminating distant-metastatic papillary thyroid cancer patients. The Shannon index was used to measure repertoire diversity, and the Morisita-Horn index was used to measure how similar tumor and blood repertoires were. TCRdb took the public reads, trimmed them with fastp at Q25, ran MiXCR for clone calling and kept in-frame beta chains. The V and J calls and clone size are TCRdb's, not the authors'. The sample table contains about 45,000 clones; only one count was recorded for less than 4.5% of them. 9.8% of the sample goes to the ten largest clones.

Sequences were obtained from blood. This sequence uses TRBV18 and TRBJ2-6; matching of 5 bases hints at TRBD2 as the D gene. The TCR sequence derives from a female donor with papillary thyroid cancer or a benign thyroid nodule (not recorded which). Some clones in this sample may be carry-over from other donors' samples. CDR3 sequence: CASSPSPGSRSSGANVLTF. The nucleotide sequence is TGTGCCAGCTCACCTTCACCGGGAAGTCGGAGCTCTGGGGCCAACGTCCTGACTTTC. This CDR3, with the reference TRBV18 and TRBJ2-6 proteins standing in past its ends, gives the full variable domain NAGVMQNPRHLVRRRGQEARLRCSPMKGHSHVYWYRQLPEEGLKFMVYLQKENIIDESGMPKERFSAEFPKEGPSILRIQQVVRGDSAAYFCASSPSPGSRSSGANVLTFGAGSRLTVL.